Listed here are 9 T cell receptor beta chains from one sample, sequenced in a study of cytomegalovirus exposure and HLA in healthy donors. Amplification used 60 Vbeta primers and 13 Jbeta primers. TCRdb's copy holds only in-frame clones and misses some; the assay was immunoSEQ multiplex PCR. The table includes some 150,000 clones, 70% to 80% detected once. The material sequenced was PBMCs. The receptors were gathered from a male donor in good health and CMV-seronegative.

The chain links TRBV27 to TRBJ2-7; possibly TRBD1 for D (5 bases). This CDR3 contains 13 residues. Germline V CDR1 and CDR2: MNHEY, SMNVEV (reference sequence). Trimming pared 2 bases from V and 7 bases from J, leaving 12 bases between. The CDR3 sequence: CASSLNRLGEQYF. Here the CDR3 DNA reads TGTGCCAGCAGTTTAAACAGGCTTGGGGAGCAGTACTTC.

The J gene is TRBJ1-5, the V gene TRBV27, with D uncertain. This CDR3 has 13 residues. Trimming removed 6 bases from V and 7 bases from J, with 13 bases in between. Germline-derived CDR1 and CDR2 are MNHEY and SMNVEV (reference sequence). The CDR3 nucleotides are TGTGCCAGCAGCCGAGCAGCGAGCCAGCCCCAGCATTTT. It codes for CASSRAASQPQHF.

The chain uses TRBV7-9 and TRBJ1-5; 7 bases agree with TRBD1. This CDR3 region has 17 residues. J was trimmed by 0 bases and V by 8 bases; bases with no gene match: 13. Germline CDR1 SEHNR, CDR2 FQNEAQ (reference sequence). The CDR3 coding sequence is TGTGCCAGCCTAATCCCGGACAGGCCCTATAGCAATCAGCCCCAGCATTTT. Amino acid sequence: CASLIPDRPYSNQPQHF.

The J gene is TRBJ2-6, the V gene TRBV9; 9 nucleotides match TRBD1. CDR1 SGDLS and CDR2 YYNGEE come from the germline V gene. The CDR3 length is 17 residues. J was trimmed by 0 bases and V by 4 bases; bases with no gene match: 5. The CDR3 DNA reads TGTGCCAGCAGCCCGGGACAGGGTTCCTCTGGGGCCAACGTCCTGACTTTC. Its translation: CASSPGQGSSGANVLTF.

The chain carries TRBV11-2 and TRBJ2-5; D is perhaps TRBD1 (5 bases). Germline V gives CDR1 SGHAT, CDR2 FQNNGV. The CDR3 sequence is 13 residues long. The V and J ends lost 1 base and 4 bases respectively, with 7 bases between them. This CDR3 reads CASSLVGAETQYF. CDR3 bases: TGTGCCAGCAGCTTAGTTGGGGCAGAGACCCAGTACTTC.

The chain links TRBV5-6 to TRBJ1-1; D not certain. Germline loops: CDR1 SGHDT, CDR2 YYEEEE. Trimming stripped 4 bases from V and 5 bases from J, with 15 bases between. This CDR3 has 14 residues. CDR3 residues: CASSRGLAGTEAFF. CDR3 DNA sequence: TGTGCCAGCAGCCGGGGTCTCGCGGGGACTGAAGCTTTCTTT.

The chain recombines TRBV4-2 with TRBJ2-4, with no clear D. The germline V and J ends were trimmed by 1 base and 0 bases, with 16 bases remaining between them. Germline-derived CDR1 and CDR2 are LGHNA and YNFKEQ. The CDR3 totals 18 residues. Here the CDR3 DNA reads TGTGCCAGCAGCCAAGTTGAGTCTACCCTTATAGCCAAAAACATTCAGTACTTC. Protein product: CASSQVESTLIAKNIQYF.

V gene TRBV5-1 combines with J gene TRBJ2-3; possibly TRBD2 for D (6 bases). The V gene's germline CDR1 is SGHRS and CDR2 YFSETQ. CDR3 length equals 13 residues. V was clipped by 5 bases and J by 5 bases, with 12 bases between them. CDR3 loop: CASRPRGVDTQYF. CDR3 in DNA: TGCGCCAGCAGACCTCGCGGGGTAGATACGCAGTATTTT.

The DNA of the CDR3 is TGCAGCGTACAAGACAGGGGAGGCGAAAAACTGTTTTTT. It yields the protein CSVQDRGGEKLFF. V is TRBV29-1 and J is TRBJ1-4, with 8 bases lining up with TRBD1. The CDR3 contains 13 residues. Germline V CDR1 and CDR2: SQVTM, ANQGSEA. V lost 6 bases, J lost 8 bases, and 8 bases stayed unmatched.